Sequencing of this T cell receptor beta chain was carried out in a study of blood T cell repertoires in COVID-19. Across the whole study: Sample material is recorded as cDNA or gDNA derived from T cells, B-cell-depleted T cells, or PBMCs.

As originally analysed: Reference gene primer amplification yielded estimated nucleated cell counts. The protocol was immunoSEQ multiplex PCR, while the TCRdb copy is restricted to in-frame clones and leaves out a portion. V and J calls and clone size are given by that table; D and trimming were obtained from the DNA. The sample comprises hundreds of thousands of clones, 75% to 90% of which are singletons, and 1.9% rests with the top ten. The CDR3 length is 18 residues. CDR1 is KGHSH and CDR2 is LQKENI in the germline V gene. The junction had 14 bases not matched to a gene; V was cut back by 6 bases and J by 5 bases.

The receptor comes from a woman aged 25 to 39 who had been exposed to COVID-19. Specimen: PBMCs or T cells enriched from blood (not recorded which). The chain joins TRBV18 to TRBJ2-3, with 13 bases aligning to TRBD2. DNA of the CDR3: TGTGCCAGCTCTGGTAGGACTAGCGGGAGTTCTCCGGGAGATACGCAGTATTTT. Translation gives CASSGRTSGSSPGDTQYF.